The T cell receptor beta chain described here comes from a study of OX40 agonist ivuxolimab in advanced cancers. Study-wide points: Determination of antigen specificity was not performed for the expanded peripheral T cells.

On this clone: Its target is not known.

V lost 2 bases to trimming and J lost 9 bases, with 17 bases between them. From germline, CDR1 is MGHRA and CDR2 YSYEKL. The CDR3 has 16 residues. Profiling relied on immunoSEQ multiplex PCR, and the TCRdb table lists in-frame clones only, not all of them. The sample shows about 13,000 clones, 67% of them seen only once. Sequenced here: CD4+ or CD8+ T cells sorted from blood, sampled in a trial of the OX40 agonist ivuxolimab. This clonotype was sampled from an adult with an advanced solid tumor such as melanoma, head and neck, liver or kidney cancer. The rearrangement links TRBV4-1 to TRBJ1-6, with D perhaps TRBD1 (5 bases). CDR3 amino acids: CASSQFLANGGSPLHF. The CDR3 nucleotides are TGCGCCAGCAGCCAATTCCTGGCTAACGGGGGTTCACCCCTCCACTTT.